Below are 20 T cell receptor beta chains sequenced from a single sample in a study of beta chain features in type 1 diabetes. Every isolated RNA sample was fully reverse transcribed, so sequencing captured expressed TCRB transcripts. Produced via immunoSEQ multiplex PCR; TCRdb's table is partial and in-frame only. Of about 340,000 clones in the sample, 7% to 10% were seen once. Findings and limits, study-wide: A moderate, significant TCRB CDR3 shortening appeared in type 1 diabetes across four CD4+ subsets.

Their cognate antigens are unknown. Sequencing was performed on central memory CD4+ T cells from blood. Source of these receptors: a man aged 30-40 years with type 1 diabetes.

This rearrangement joins TRBV7-2 to TRBJ1-1; weak D call: TRBD1 (6 bases). Trimming left V 1 base short and J 6 bases short, with 15 bases between. Germline V lookup: CDR1 SGHTA, CDR2 FQGNSA. This CDR3 comprises 15 residues. CDR3 sequence (DNA): TGTGCCAGCAGCTTAGGTTACACGCCAGGGGCTGAAGCTTTCTTT. Translated, it gives CASSLGYTPGAEAFF.

The table lists this clone with a few counts. This sequence joins TRBV30 and TRBJ1-1; possibly TRBD1 for D (6 bases). The CDR3 consists of 13 residues. CDR1 is GTSNPN and CDR2 is SVGIG in the germline V gene (reference sequence). V dropped 4 bases and J dropped 3 bases, with 12 bases sitting between them. The CDR3 reads CAWTVGGYTEAFF. The DNA of the CDR3 is TGTGCCTGGACCGTAGGGGGGTACACTGAAGCTTTCTTT.

This rearrangement joins TRBV7-2 to TRBJ2-7; D gene unclear. The CDR3 contains 14 residues. Germline V gene sequence: CDR1 SGHTA, CDR2 FQGNSA. With 3 bases removed from V and 2 bases from J, the gap between germline ends came to 11 bases. This CDR3 is CASSFSPGPYEQYF. The CDR3 nucleotides read TGTGCCAGCAGCTTTTCCCCAGGACCCTACGAGCAGTACTTC.

CDR3 sequence: CASSPGLAGVVRTDTQYF. Written as DNA, the CDR3 is TGTGCCAGCAGCCCCGGACTAGCGGGGGTGGTAAGGACAGATACGCAGTATTTT. The chain has TRBV11-2 and TRBJ2-3; TRBD2 matches 13 bases. The CDR3 is 18 residues long. The germline V gene encodes CDR1 SGHAT and CDR2 FQNNGV. The ends lost 5 bases at V and 3 bases at J; junction bases unmatched: 11.

V and J are TRBV7-9 and TRBJ1-1; D remains unclear. The V gene's germline CDR1 is SEHNR and CDR2 FQNEAQ (reference sequence). The V and J ends lost 3 bases and 6 bases respectively, with 8 bases between them. The CDR3 sequence is 12 residues long. The CDR3, as DNA: TGTGCCAGCAGCTTGTCGGGTCCTGAAGCTTTCTTT. Translating it yields CASSLSGPEAFF.

The chain is built from TRBV5-1 and TRBJ2-7; the D is unclear. V was shortened by 4 bases and J by 3 bases, with 5 bases between the two germline ends. The CDR3 has 11 residues. In germline, CDR1 is SGHRS, CDR2 YFSETQ. CDR3 sequence (DNA): TGCGCCAGCAGCGCGGACTACGAGCAGTACTTC. Its protein product is CASSADYEQYF.

The chain's CDR3 is CASSGSSGANVLTF. CDR3 in DNA: TGTGCCAGCAGTGGAAGCTCTGGGGCCAACGTCCTGACTTTC. The V gene is TRBV6-5, the J gene TRBJ2-6; D not resolved. From germline, CDR1 is MNHEY and CDR2 SVGAGI. This CDR3 comprises 14 residues. The ends were cut back, 5 bases at V and 0 bases at J, with 5 bases in the middle.

The chain recombines TRBV7-9 with TRBJ2-5, with D tentatively TRBD1 (5 bases). With 5 bases removed from V and 4 bases from J, the gap between germline ends came to 11 bases. CDR3 length: 13 amino acids. In germline, CDR1 is SEHNR, CDR2 FQNEAQ (reference sequence). CDR3 nucleotides: TGTGCCAGCAGCCCAACCCAGGGAGAGACCCAGTACTTC. The encoded protein is CASSPTQGETQYF.

The sample holds a few counts of this clone. The CDR3 sequence is CASSALGDWVGYTF. In DNA, the CDR3 is TGTGCCAGCAGTGCCCTTGGAGATTGGGTTGGCTACACCTTC. The gene calls are TRBV2 and TRBJ1-2; the D is unclear. V lost 4 bases and J lost 7, with 16 bases in between. CDR1 and CDR2 from the germline V gene are SNHLY and FYNNEI. This CDR3 region has 14 residues.

This clone was recorded at least ten times. The V gene is TRBV6-5, the J gene TRBJ2-1; the D gene is possibly TRBD2 (7 bases). This CDR3 spans 14 amino acids. CDR1 MNHEY and CDR2 SVGAGI come from the germline V gene. Between the trimmed V and J ends, which lost 7 bases and 1 base, there was a span of 11 bases. In DNA form, the CDR3 reads TGTGCCAGCAACAAGGGGGGGTCCTACAATGAGCAGTTCTTC. This translates into CASNKGGSYNEQFF.

This clone was counted between two and nine times. It may be a read error: a sequence one base away is much more abundant. Other nucleotide sequences in the sample specify the same CDR3. V gene TRBV19 combines with J gene TRBJ2-3; no clear D. Germline V gene sequence: CDR1 LNHDA, CDR2 SQIVND (reference sequence). Trimming cost V 4 bases and J 3 bases, with 2 bases left between them. The CDR3 is made up of 11 amino acids. In DNA, the CDR3 is TGTGCCAGTAGTAGGACAGATACGCAGTATTTT. It encodes CASSRTDTQYF.

This clone was observed a handful of times. Different DNA sequences within this sample yield the same CDR3. V gene TRBV5-1 combines with J gene TRBJ2-1, with D possibly TRBD1 on 5 matching bases. Germline CDR1 SGHRS, CDR2 YFSETQ. The CDR3 runs 14 residues. Trimming took off 0 bases at V and 5 bases at J, with 9 bases between the two ends. CDR3 residues: CASSLVAGNNEQFF. CDR3 DNA sequence: TGCGCCAGCAGCTTGGTAGCAGGGAACAATGAGCAGTTCTTC.

This clone turned up a few times. The DNA for the CDR3 is TGTGCCAGCAGCCCCGACGGGTCGGGCGGGGGGGCCTACAATGAGCAGTTCTTC. The encoded protein is CASSPDGSGGGAYNEQFF. V gene TRBV7-2 combines with J gene TRBJ2-1; 9 bases align to TRBD2. The germline V gene encodes CDR1 SGHTA and CDR2 FQGNSA. This CDR3 comprises 18 residues. The trim removed 5 bases at V and 2 bases at J, leaving 13 bases unmatched.

This clone occurred a few times. V gene TRBV28 combines with J gene TRBJ2-1; 14 positions match TRBD2. Germline V gives CDR1 MDHEN, CDR2 SYDVKM. The trim removed 6 bases at V and 2 bases at J, leaving 3 bases unmatched. This CDR3 spans 16 amino acids. The CDR3 here is CASSPTSGGAYNEQFF. Written as DNA, the CDR3 is TGTGCCAGCAGCCCGACTAGCGGGGGGGCCTACAATGAGCAGTTCTTC. Based on the CDR3 plus reference TRBV28 and TRBJ2-1, the full variable domain is DVKVTQSSRYLVKRTGEKVFLECVQDMDHENMFWYRQDPGLGLRLIYFSYDVKMKEKGDIPEGYSVSREKKERFSLILESASTNQTSMYLCASSPTSGGAYNEQFFGPGTRLTVL.

This sequence joins TRBV11-2 and TRBJ2-1; 10 bases fit TRBD1. CDR1 SGHAT and CDR2 FQNNGV come from the germline V gene. The CDR3 consists of 15 residues. J was trimmed by 12 bases and V by 1 base; bases with no gene match: 9. CDR3 DNA: TGTGCCAGCAGCTTAGGACAGGGGGCGCAAGGTGGGCAGTTCTTC. Encoded protein: CASSLGQGAQGGQFF.

The chain has TRBV7-9 and TRBJ1-2; D is unclear. The V end was cut by 0 bases, the J end by 8 bases, with 19 bases between. In germline, CDR1 is SEHNR, CDR2 FQNEAQ (reference sequence). This CDR3 comprises 16 residues. CDR3: CASSLADSLPNPGYTF. The CDR3 coding sequence is TGTGCCAGCAGCTTAGCGGACTCTCTACCGAACCCGGGCTACACCTTC.

This clone was detected only a few times. V gene TRBV5-6 combines with J gene TRBJ2-2; unclear D gene. The germline V gene encodes CDR1 SGHDT and CDR2 YYEEEE. The V and J ends lost 2 bases and 6 bases respectively, with 8 bases between them. The CDR3 sequence is 13 residues long. CDR3 sequence: CASSLGRAGELFF. Written as DNA, the CDR3 is TGTGCCAGCAGCTTAGGTCGGGCCGGGGAGCTGTTTTTT. Full variable domain (rest looked up from reference TRBV5-6 and TRBJ2-2): DAGVTQSPTHLIKTRGQQVTLRCSPKSGHDTVSWYQQALGQGPQFIFQYYEEEERQRGNFPDRFSGHQFPNYSSELNVNALLLGDSALYLCASSLGRAGELFFGEGSRLTVL.

This chain joins TRBV10-3 and TRBJ2-5; a possible D gene is TRBD1 (5 bases). Trimming took 6 bases from V and 1 from J, leaving 12 bases between them. Germline CDR1 ENHRY, CDR2 SYGVKD. The CDR3 is made up of 14 amino acids. CDR3 coding DNA: TGTGCCATCAGCGTCGAAGGGGCCCAAGAGACCCAGTACTTC. It is translated as CAISVEGAQETQYF.

This clone was counted only a few times. The rearrangement uses TRBV11-2 and TRBJ2-1; D possibly corresponds to TRBD2 (7 bases). The CDR3 extends over 17 amino acids. Germline assignment: CDR1 SGHAT and CDR2 FQNNGV. V was trimmed by 3 bases and J by 6 bases, leaving 21 bases between them. This chain's CDR3 is CASSFYLGAGEGNEQFF. DNA for the CDR3: TGTGCCAGCAGCTTCTATTTGGGGGCGGGGGAAGGCAATGAGCAGTTCTTC.

The chain has TRBV6-5 and TRBJ2-7, with D unresolved. Germline V gene sequence: CDR1 MNHEY, CDR2 SVGAGI. Trimming took 4 bases from V and 5 from J, leaving 18 bases between them. The CDR3 length is 15 residues. CDR3 loop: CASSLDPTQSHEQYF. CDR3 nucleotide sequence: TGTGCCAGCAGTTTGGATCCGACACAGAGCCACGAGCAGTACTTC.